One and the same sample provided the 8 T cell receptor beta chains below, sequenced in a study of blood T cell repertoires in COVID-19. Here immunoSEQ multiplex PCR was the method, and the copy in TCRdb shows in-frame clones only, minus some. The sample yields about 300,000 clones, roughly 91% seen once. The sequencing sample was made of PBMCs or T cells enriched from blood (not recorded which). Receptors were obtained from a woman between 45 and 60 years old who had been exposed to COVID-19.

The chain recombines TRBV9 with TRBJ1-3, with TRBD1 as a possible D gene (5 bases). This CDR3 is 13 amino acids long. V lost 0 bases and J lost 10, with 11 bases in between. CDR1 and CDR2 (germline): SGDLS, YYNGEE. The CDR3 DNA reads TGTGCCAGCAGCGTAGACGCGCAGGGAACCATATATTTT. Its translation is CASSVDAQGTIYF.

This clone was seen just once. This rearrangement joins TRBV7-9 to TRBJ2-7, with a tentative D call TRBD1 (5 bases). Trimming removed 3 bases at V and 1 base at J, with 7 bases between. This CDR3 has 13 residues. Germline V CDR1 and CDR2: SEHNR, FQNEAQ (reference sequence). The CDR3: CASSFRQSYEQYF. Here the CDR3 DNA reads TGTGCCAGCAGCTTTAGACAGTCCTACGAGCAGTACTTC.

This clone turned up a few times. This chain links TRBV19 with TRBJ1-6; TRBD1 matches 8 bases. Germline CDR1 is LNHDA and CDR2 is SQIVND (reference sequence). The J segment lost 2 bases and the V segment lost 3 bases, leaving 3 bases of the junction unmatched. This CDR3 is built from 16 residues. CDR3 sequence reads: CASSIETGAYNSPLHF. Written as DNA, the CDR3 is TGTGCCAGTAGTATCGAGACAGGGGCCTATAATTCACCCCTCCACTTT.

The V gene is TRBV5-4, the J gene TRBJ2-5; TRBD2 matches 14 bases. This CDR3 contains 16 residues. CDR1 and CDR2 (germline): SGHNT, YYREEE (reference sequence). The trim removed 4 bases at V and 5 bases at J, leaving 7 bases unmatched. CDR3 in amino acids: CASSPTSGGAWETQYF. CDR3 nucleotide sequence: TGTGCCAGCAGCCCGACTAGCGGGGGGGCTTGGGAGACCCAGTACTTC. Drawing the rest from reference TRBV5-4 and TRBJ2-5, the complete variable domain is ETGVTQSPTHLIKTRGQQVTLRCSSQSGHNTVSWYQQALGQGPQFIFQYYREEENGRGNFPPRFSGLQFPNYSSELNVNALELDDSALYLCASSPTSGGAWETQYFGPGTRLLVL.

This chain connects TRBV7-8 to TRBJ1-1, with a tentative D call TRBD1 (6 bases). V lost 5 bases and J 5 bases, leaving 15 bases between the germline ends. Germline values: CDR1 SGHVS, CDR2 FQNEAQ. This CDR3 region has 14 residues. The CDR3 DNA reads as TGTGCCAGCAGCCCCCAGGGGCTAGGAACTGAAGCTTTCTTT. Translating gives CASSPQGLGTEAFF.

This chain joins TRBV6-1 and TRBJ2-7, with unresolved D. Germline CDR1 and CDR2: MNHNS and SASEGT. The CDR3 spans 14 residues. Trimming pared 3 bases from V and 3 bases from J, leaving 12 bases between. The CDR3 is CASSEMGLRYEQYF. The CDR3 bases are TGTGCCAGCAGTGAGATGGGCCTTCGCTACGAGCAGTACTTC.

The chain employs TRBV7-9 and TRBJ2-1; 7 nucleotides align to TRBD1. V lost 4 bases, J lost 7 bases, and 7 bases stayed unmatched. This CDR3 spans 14 amino acids. Germline CDR1 SEHNR, CDR2 FQNEAQ (reference sequence). CDR3 region: CASSYSLQGNEQFF. CDR3 nucleotide sequence: TGTGCCAGCAGCTATTCCTTACAGGGGAATGAGCAGTTCTTC.

The V and J genes are TRBV15 and TRBJ1-1; possible D gene TRBD1, 6 bases. Looked up from germline, CDR1 is LNHNV and CDR2 is YYDKDF (reference sequence). The CDR3 spans 13 residues. The V gene lost 0 bases and the J gene lost 10 bases, with 12 bases spanning the gap. CDR3 bases: TGTGCCACCAGCAGAGATCCGATAGGGGGAGCTTTCTTT. The encoded protein is CATSRDPIGGAFF.